These 3 T cell receptor beta chains came from one sample sequenced in a study of molecular identifiers for immune sequencing clone quantification. TCRdb passed the PCR reads through MiXCR, listing each CDR3 protein once. This sample has about 100,000 distinct CDR3 sequences; 35% to 40% occur once, and the top ten carry 4% to 4.5%. What was sequenced was naive CD8+ T cells from blood, with Jurkat cell RNA spiked in. Subset defined: FACS-sorted CD8+CD4-CCR7+CD45RA+ naive T cells. All receptors derive from a human donor in good health. Some libraries in this study had Jurkat cell RNA spiked in.

This chain links TRBV20-1 with TRBJ2-7; 7 bases fit TRBD1. The CDR3 spans 14 residues. Germline V CDR1 and CDR2: DFQATT, SNEGSKA (reference sequence). V was clipped by 6 bases and J by 0 bases; unmatched bases: 8. Here the CDR3 DNA reads TGCAGTGCAGAATCCGGGACAGTCTCCTACGAGCAGTACTTC. Translation: CSAESGTVSYEQYF.

This clonotype was seen a few times. The rearrangement uses TRBV13 and TRBJ2-3; TRBD2 matches 9 bases. Germline-derived CDR1 and CDR2 are PRHDT and FYEKMQ (reference sequence). V shed 3 bases, J shed 1 base, and the junction held 11 bases outside the gene matches. CDR3 length: 18 amino acids. CDR3 bases: TGTGCCAGCAGCTTGCGTAGCGGGAGAGATTTCGGCACAGATACGCAGTATTTT. This translates into CASSLRSGRDFGTDTQYF.

V is TRBV7-9 and J is TRBJ2-3, with D perhaps matching TRBD1 (6 bases). This CDR3 region has 13 residues. Germline-derived CDR1 and CDR2 are SEHNR and FQNEAQ (reference sequence). The V gene lost 7 bases and the J gene lost 2 bases, with 10 bases spanning the gap. The CDR3 is CASNQGITDTQYF. In DNA, the CDR3 is TGTGCCAGCAACCAGGGGATCACAGATACGCAGTATTTT. Drawing the rest from reference TRBV7-9 and TRBJ2-3, the complete variable domain is DTGVSQNPRHKITKRGQNVTFRCDPISEHNRLYWYRQTLGQGPEFLTYFQNEAQLEKSRLLSDRFSAERPKGSFSTLEIQRTEQGDSAMYLCASNQGITDTQYFGPGTRLTVL.